The present T cell receptor (beta chain) was sequenced within a study of blood T cells in healthy people across ages. V was shortened by 5 bases and J by 5 bases, with 21 bases between the two germline ends. Germline V CDR1 and CDR2: MNHEY, SMNVEV (reference sequence). This CDR3 region has 17 residues. Peripheral blood samples of 9 to 10 milliliters were drawn from each donor. Combining a sample-barcoded 5' primer with a J-beta primer mix, a second PCR ran for 7 to 11 cycles. TCRdb redid the calling of the 5' RACE reads with MiXCR, one entry per CDR3 protein. The data hold about 290,000 distinct CDR3 sequences, with 25% to 30% observed a single time.

V gene TRBV27 combines with J gene TRBJ2-2; D is perhaps TRBD1 (7 bases). Sequencing was performed on blood. The origin of this receptor is a woman aged 70-85 years in good health. The CDR3 reads CASSPDADRAGTGELFF. Written as DNA, the CDR3 is TGTGCCAGCAGTCCGGACGCCGACAGGGCGGGAACCGGGGAGCTGTTTTTT.